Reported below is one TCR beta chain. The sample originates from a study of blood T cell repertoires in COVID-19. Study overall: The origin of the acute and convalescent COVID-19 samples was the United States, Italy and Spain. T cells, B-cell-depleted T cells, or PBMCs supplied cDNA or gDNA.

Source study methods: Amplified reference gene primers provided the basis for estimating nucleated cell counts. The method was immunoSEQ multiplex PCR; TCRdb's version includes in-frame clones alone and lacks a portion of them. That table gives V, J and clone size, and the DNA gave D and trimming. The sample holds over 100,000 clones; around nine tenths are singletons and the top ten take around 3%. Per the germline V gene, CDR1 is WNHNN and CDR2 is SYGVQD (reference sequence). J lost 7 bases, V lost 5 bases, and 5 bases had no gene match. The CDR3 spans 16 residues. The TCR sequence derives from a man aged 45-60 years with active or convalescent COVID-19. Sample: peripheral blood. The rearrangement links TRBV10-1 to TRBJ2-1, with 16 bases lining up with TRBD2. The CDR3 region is CASSPGLAGGQNEQFF. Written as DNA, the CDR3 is TGCGCCAGCAGTCCGGGACTAGCGGGGGGGCAGAATGAGCAGTTCTTC.